This T cell receptor beta chain was found in a study of T cells in Graves' hyperthyroidism and ophthalmopathy. Researchers amplified the TCR beta CDR3 regions from RNA transcripts. Carried out on the TCR CDR3, a first-round RT-PCR used the HTBI primer set. TCRdb ran MiXCR on the multiplex PCR reads and lists one entry per CDR3 protein. The table shows 300,000 to 350,000 distinct CDR3 sequences, with about 18% occurring only once. The CDR3 extends over 14 amino acids. Germline values: CDR1 MDHEN, CDR2 SYDVKM. Overall study findings and caveats: In the blood, most expanded thyroid clonotypes above 0.001 appeared as well.

On this clonotype itself: What it recognizes is unknown. At one end the junction does not follow the germline gene, possibly because of a read error.

The sequencing input was blood. The TCR originated in a woman aged 50 to 60 with Graves' hyperthyroidism. The J gene is TRBJ2-1, the V gene TRBV28, with D possibly being TRBD1 (5 bases). The CDR3 DNA is TGTGCCGGCAGTTTAACACAGGATTACAATGAGCAGTTCTTC. The encoded protein is CAGSLTQDYNEQFF.